This TCR beta chain comes out of a study of blood T cells in healthy people across ages. It was with a sample-barcoded 5' primer and a J-beta primer mix that a second PCR of roughly 7 to 12 cycles was run. Each TCR beta cDNA got a 12-nucleotide random molecular identifier. TCRdb ran MiXCR on the 5' RACE reads and lists one entry per CDR3 protein. The sample comprises 1,100,000 or so distinct CDR3 sequences, over 35% of which are singletons, and approximately 17% rests with the top ten. Study-level points and caveats: PBMC samples, being unsorted, prevented any conclusive comparison of naive and antigen-experienced cells.

Caucasian individuals from Russia who were healthy and aged roughly 6 to 95 acted as donors. As concerns this clonotype: Its cognate antigen is unknown.

This TCR was recovered from a woman between 55 and 75 years old in good health. The specimen sequenced was blood.

The CDR3 region has the DNA TGTGCCAGCAGCTTAGAATCAACTGAGCAGTTCTTC. Its translation is CASSLESTEQFF. This chain uses TRBV7-9 with TRBJ2-1; the D is unclear. The CDR3 extends over 12 amino acids. V lost 1 base, J lost 9 bases, and 7 bases lay in between. Per the germline V gene, CDR1 is SEHNR and CDR2 is FQNEAQ (reference sequence).